The rows below give T cell receptor beta chains drawn from one sample of a study of Ad26.COV2.S vaccination and SARS-CoV-2 variants. Sequencing used immunoSEQ multiplex PCR; TCRdb keeps in-frame clones, though not all of them. Of approximately 340,000 clones listed, roughly 94% are singletons. The input for sequencing was peripheral blood, taken after recovery from COVID-19. The receptors here all came from a human donor who had recovered from COVID-19. The CDR3 runs from the conserved cysteine through the conserved F or W. The D gene is left open where the match is weak. Clone size is not always given. Where it is, it says once, few, many or a class for expanded clones.

J	V	size	D	CDR3	DNA
TRBJ2-1	TRBV5-1	-	TRBD1	CASSPQTGGNEQFF	TGCGCCAGCAGCCCCCAAACAGGGGGCAATGAGCAGTTCTTC
TRBJ1-1	TRBV12-5	-	-	CASGLVLLGGHAEAFF	TGTGCTAGTGGTTTGGTACTCCTCGGGGGCCACGCTGAAGCTTTCTTT
TRBJ2-6	TRBV4-3	few	TRBD1	CASSQVRTGVANVLTF	TGCGCCAGCAGCCAAGTTCGGACAGGAGTAGCCAACGTCCTGACTTTC
TRBJ1-2	TRBV29-1	-	-	CSVSYRVEGYTF	TGCAGCGTTTCTTACAGGGTGGAAGGCTACACCTTC
TRBJ1-5	TRBV2	-	-	CASSTQGAGGQPQHF	TGTGCCAGCAGTACGCAAGGGGCGGGAGGTCAGCCCCAGCATTTT
TRBJ2-7	TRBV7-2	-	-	CASSHLYPKGEQYF	TGTGCCAGCAGCCACCTTTACCCTAAGGGGGAGCAGTACTTC
TRBJ2-3	TRBV4-3	-	TRBD2	CASSQQTSGNTDTQYF	TGCGCCAGCAGCCAGCAGACTAGCGGAAACACAGATACGCAGTATTTT
TRBJ2-1	TRBV29-1	-	TRBD2	CSVDKTSGVSWSYNEQFF	TGCAGCGTGGACAAGACTAGCGGGGTTTCCTGGTCTTACAATGAGCAGTTCTTC
TRBJ2-7	TRBV12-5	-	-	CASGLVYEQYF	TGTGCTAGTGGTTTGGTATACGAGCAGTACTTC
TRBJ1-2	TRBV4-1	-	TRBD1	CASSQPGDRGGYGYTF	TGCGCCAGCAGCCAACCTGGCGACAGGGGAGGCTATGGCTACACCTTC
TRBJ1-2	TRBV12-5	-	TRBD1	CASGVGTGKYGYTF	TGTGCTAGTGGGGTCGGGACAGGGAAGTATGGCTACACCTTC
TRBJ1-2	TRBV29-1	-	-	CSVETDLYGYTF	TGCAGCGTCGAGACAGACCTCTATGGCTACACCTTC
TRBJ1-2	TRBV19	-	-	CASSDRVRGYTF	TGTGCCAGTAGCGACAGAGTAAGGGGCTACACCTTC
TRBJ2-3	TRBV5-5	once	-	CASRRSGSGTDTQYF	TGTGCCAGCAGAAGATCGGGATCGGGCACAGATACGCAGTATTTT
TRBJ2-3	TRBV6-6	-	-	CASESRPGHTDTQYF	TGTGCCAGCGAATCTAGACCCGGGCATACAGATACGCAGTATTTT
TRBJ2-1	TRBV5-5	-	TRBD1	CASSLPRLARGRNEQFF	TGTGCCAGCAGCTTGCCCCGCCTCGCCAGGGGGCGGAATGAGCAGTTCTTC
TRBJ1-2	TRBV9	-	-	CASSGDKNNYGYTF	TGTGCCAGCAGCGGGGACAAGAATAACTATGGCTACACCTTC
TRBJ1-2	TRBV2	once	-	CASSDSRALGRNYGYTF	TGTGCCAGCAGTGATAGCAGGGCCCTTGGGAGGAACTATGGCTACACCTTC
TRBJ1-2	TRBV19	-	-	CASKNRTYGYTF	TGTGCCAGTAAGAACAGAACCTATGGCTACACCTTC
TRBJ2-2	TRBV19	-	-	CASSIEGRGELFF	TGTGCCAGTAGTATAGAAGGACGAGGGGAGCTGTTTTTT
TRBJ1-4	TRBV7-9	-	-	CASSVGDNGANEKLFF	TGTGCCAGCAGCGTAGGAGACAACGGGGCGAATGAAAAACTGTTTTTT
TRBJ1-6	TRBV7-9	few	-	CASSLDQGSSPLHF	TGTGCCAGCAGCTTAGATCAGGGGTCCTCACCCCTCCACTTT
TRBJ2-1	TRBV11-2	-	TRBD1	CASSFIQGRHTEQFF	TGTGCCAGCAGCTTTATACAGGGGCGCCACACTGAGCAGTTCTTC
TRBJ2-2	TRBV11-3	many	-	CASSSPAGELFF	TGTGCCAGCAGCTCACCAGCCGGGGAGCTGTTTTTT
TRBJ1-3	TRBV9	-	-	CASSPNTNTIYF	TGTGCCAGCAGCCCAAATACGAACACCATATATTTT
TRBJ2-7	TRBV5-1	-	TRBD2	CASSLGGGGDYEQYF	TGCGCCAGCAGCTTGGGGGGCGGGGGGGACTACGAGCAGTACTTC
TRBJ1-5	TRBV19	-	-	CASSIDPQVQSQHF	TGTGCCAGTAGTATAGATCCCCAGGTCCAGTCCCAGCATTTT
TRBJ1-4	TRBV4-3	-	TRBD1	CASSQLGQGIEKLFF	TGCGCCAGCAGCCAACTTGGACAGGGTATTGAAAAACTGTTTTTT
TRBJ2-1	TRBV9	-	TRBD1	CASSVAGQGSNEQFF	TGTGCCAGCAGCGTAGCAGGACAGGGGTCCAATGAGCAGTTCTTC
TRBJ1-2	TRBV6-2/TRBV6-3	-	TRBD1	CASSQGQGYGYTF	TGTGCCAGCAGTCAAGGACAGGGGTATGGCTACACCTTC
TRBJ1-2	TRBV6-5	-	-	CASSWSSGDGYTF	TGTGCCAGCAGTTGGTCCTCAGGGGATGGCTACACCTTC
TRBJ1-3	TRBV24-1	-	-	CATSDKQWSSGNTIYF	TGTGCCACCAGTGACAAACAATGGAGCTCTGGAAACACCATATATTTT
TRBJ2-5	TRBV7-9	-	-	CASSTMGLGGSETQYF	TGTGCCAGCAGCACTATGGGGCTGGGGGGCTCAGAGACCCAGTACTTC
TRBJ2-7	TRBV7-6	-	TRBD1	CASSGPGGSSSYEQYF	TGTGCCAGCAGCGGCCCAGGGGGATCCAGCTCCTACGAGCAGTACTTC
TRBJ1-2	TRBV19	-	TRBD1	CASSPGTGFGYTF	TGTGCCAGTAGTCCCGGGACAGGATTTGGCTACACCTTC
TRBJ1-2	TRBV7-6	-	-	CASSLDGGLGYGYTF	TGTGCCAGCAGCTTAGACGGGGGGCTGGGCTATGGCTACACCTTC
TRBJ2-7	TRBV6-1	-	TRBD2	CASSAGLAGVPYEQYF	TGTGCCAGCAGTGCGGGACTAGCGGGGGTACCCTACGAGCAGTACTTC
TRBJ2-2	TRBV7-2	once	-	CASSIGVSGELFF	TGTGCCAGCAGCATCGGGGTGTCCGGGGAGCTGTTTTTT
TRBJ1-2	TRBV19	-	-	CASSMDSHYGYTF	TGTGCCAGTAGTATGGACAGCCACTATGGCTACACCTTC
TRBJ1-3	TRBV5-4	-	-	CASSLDPSGNTIYF	TGTGCCAGCAGCCTGGACCCCTCTGGAAACACCATATATTTT
TRBJ1-1	TRBV7-6	-	-	CASSRGVPEAFF	TGTGCCAGCAGCCGGGGGGTCCCCGAAGCTTTCTTT
TRBJ2-5	TRBV5-6	once	-	CASSLGGRARETQYF	TGTGCCAGCAGCTTGGGGGGCAGGGCAAGGGAGACCCAGTACTTC
TRBJ1-3	TRBV19	-	-	CASSNPGSGNTIYF	TGTGCCAGTAGCAACCCAGGCTCTGGAAACACCATATATTTT
TRBJ1-1	TRBV3-1/TRBV3-2	-	-	CASSQGTEAFF	TGTGCCAGCAGCCAAGGGACTGAAGCTTTCTTT
TRBJ1-6	TRBV7-2	-	TRBD1	CASSTSGTGNSPLHF	TGTGCCAGCAGCACCTCCGGGACAGGGAATTCACCCCTCCACTTT